This entry is about one T cell receptor (beta chain). No cognate antigen has been identified for it. Base qualities are not recorded, but no much larger clone differs from it by a single base. This entry belongs to a study of blood T cell repertoires in COVID-19 (dated by TCRdb to the early 2020s). With respect to the entire study: Collaborator samples came from the United States, Italy and Spain and covered acute and convalescent phases of COVID-19. The prospective study material was composed of cDNA or gDNA derived from T cells, B-cell-depleted T cells, or PBMCs. The dataset comprised deeply sampled blood TCRbeta repertoires from subjects exposed to, actively infected with, or recovered from COVID-19. The repertoires were released in a freely available public database meant as a resource for research on the immune response to SARS-CoV-2. Samples came from the ongoing ImmuneRACE study (first 160 participants) plus 1,254 subjects from 6 global collaborators. Nearly every sample came with metadata listing a de-identified subject ID, COVID-19 status, age in years and sex. Where available, HLA class I and class II types were obtained from metadata supplied by the sample provider rather than from assay-based typing. What the authors observed across the whole study: The amount of clinical and demographic metadata varied by source and participant and was provided uncurated.

The CDR3 holds 17 amino acids from the cysteine to the phenylalanine. Only the CDR3 portion is preserved as DNA: 51 bases, with reading frame beginning at the first base. CDR1 and CDR2 are read off the germline V gene as SGHAT and FQNNGV. V is pared back by 0 bases and J by 1 base, with 15 bases lying between the germline termini. Collaborating institutions collected whole blood in K2EDTA tubes following their own protocols. For TCRbeta analysis, collaborators shipped samples in one of three forms: frozen whole blood, isolated PBMCs, or DNA extracted from either of those sample types. The immunoSEQ Assay, a bias-controlled multiplex PCR, was used to amplify TCRbeta CDR3 regions from genomic DNA. The original pipeline was this. Within the assay, amplification of reference gene primers was used to estimate how many nucleated cells each sample contained. Sequence reads were collapsed and filtered to measure the absolute abundance of every unique TCRbeta CDR3 rearrangement. Productive Simpson clonality was computed per sample as the square root of Simpson's diversity index over productive rearrangements. TCRdb provides this immuneACCESS table in a form limited to in-frame rearrangements. Some clones are lacking; in checked studies, under half of them reflect an unresolved V gene, and why the rest are absent is not known. V and J calls and clone size follow that table, whereas D and trimming were derived from the DNA. Counted in this sample were 70,000 or so clones; about 80% of them appeared once. The leading ten clones occupy 15% to 19% of the sample.

The source is a human donor in a cohort sampled during active COVID-19. Material: peripheral blood. The V and J segments used are TRBV11-2 and TRBJ2-5; TRBD2 could be the D gene, as 6 bases match. Read as DNA, the sequence is TGTGCCAGCAGCTTAGACGTCGTTAGCGGCCTCCAAGAGACCCAGTACTTC. Its product reads: CASSLDVVSGLQETQYF.